This TCR beta chain is drawn from a study of cytomegalovirus exposure and HLA in healthy donors. The PCR was carried out with 60 Vbeta primers and 13 Jbeta primers. Libraries were prepared by immunoSEQ multiplex PCR; TCRdb keeps only in-frame clonotypes and omits some of them. The sample holds about 130,000 clones. The J segment lost 4 bases and the V segment lost 5 bases, leaving 12 bases of the junction unmatched. Per the germline V gene, CDR1 is MNHNY and CDR2 is SVGAGI (reference sequence). The CDR3 runs 16 residues. As regards this clone: Its antigen is undetermined.

Findings of the study overall: With high specificity and sensitivity, the classifier reportedly diagnosed cytomegalovirus status. The authors considered a cluster of highly shared sequence variants likely to be a sequencing artifact.

Sequenced: PBMCs. The V and J genes are TRBV6-6 and TRBJ2-7; 9 nucleotides line up with TRBD1. The receptor was derived from a middle-aged man in good health and CMV-seronegative. The chain's CDR3 is CASSLITPGQGYEQYF. Here the CDR3 DNA reads TGTGCCAGCAGTCTGATAACCCCGGGACAGGGATACGAGCAGTACTTC.